Listed below are T cell receptor beta chains from one sample, sequenced in a study of technical replicates of blood from a few donors. Some clones are missing from TCRdb's copy, which holds only in-frame ones; the method was immunoSEQ multiplex PCR. The sample comprises more than 65,000 clones, around 94% of which are singletons, and about 0.36% rests with the top ten. Sequencing was done on a sample of T cells isolated from PBMCs. These TCRs come from a human donor in good health. Each CDR3 is given with its conserved first and last residue. A D gene is named only where the DNA matches it firmly. Clone size is not always given. Where it is, it says once, few, many or a class for expanded clones.

>TRBJ2-2|TRBV19|NA|TRBD1
TGTGCCAGTAGTATAGGGGACAGGGATAACGGGGAGCTGTTTTTT
CASSIGDRDNGELFF
>TRBJ2-6|TRBV4-2|NA|TRBD1
TGTGCCAGCAGCCGGCAATGGACAGGGCCTGACTCTGGGGCCAACGTCCTGACTTTC
CASSRQWTGPDSGANVLTF
>TRBJ2-5|TRBV30|NA|NA
TGTGCCTGGAGTAGGGTCCTTGGGGCGACCCAGTACTTC
CAWSRVLGATQYF
>TRBJ1-1|TRBV29-1|NA|NA
TGCAGCGTTGACAGTTTGGGGCAGGTGAACACTGAAGCTTTCTTT
CSVDSLGQVNTEAFF
>TRBJ2-3|TRBV10-3|NA|TRBD2
TGTGCCATCAGTGCTGCCCTAACGGGACTAGCGGATGATACGCAGTATTTT
CAISAALTGLADDTQYF
>TRBJ2-1|TRBV10-1|NA|TRBD2
TGCGCCAGCAGTGAGTCGTTAGCGGGAAGTTTCAATGAGCAGTTCTTC
CASSESLAGSFNEQFF
>TRBJ2-7|TRBV5-5|NA|TRBD1
TGTGCCAGCAGCTCAGACAGGGTTAGCTCCTACGAGCAGTACTTC
CASSSDRVSSYEQYF
>TRBJ1-2|TRBV7-3|NA|TRBD1
TGTGCCAGCAGCTCTGGGACAGCTGATCATGGCTACACCTTC
CASSSGTADHGYTF
>TRBJ1-4|TRBV27|NA|TRBD1
TGTGCCAGCAGCTCCGGGACAGGGATCGAAAAACTGTTTTTT
CASSSGTGIEKLFF
>TRBJ2-3|TRBV6-4|few|NA
TGTGCCAGCAGTGAACGGCTAGAAACAGATACGCAGTATTTT
CASSERLETDTQYF
>TRBJ2-1|TRBV2|NA|TRBD1
TGTGCCAGCGAGGACCTCCGGACAGGGGTCAATGAGCAGTTCTTC
CASEDLRTGVNEQFF
>TRBJ2-5|TRBV6-1|NA|NA
TGTGCCAGCAGTGAAAGCGGGCGCCAAGAGACCCAGTACTTC
CASSESGRQETQYF
>TRBJ2-3|TRBV19|NA|TRBD2
TGTGCCAGTAGTAGGAGGGGACTAGCGGGAGACATTATGGACACAGATACGCAGTATTTT
CASSRRGLAGDIMDTDTQYF
>TRBJ1-2|TRBV6-4|NA|NA
TGTGCCAGCAGTCTCCGGAAGGGGCCTAACTATGGCTACACCTTC
CASSLRKGPNYGYTF
>TRBJ2-7|TRBV5-1|once|NA
TGCGCCAGCAGCTTGGGTGGCGACTACAACGAGCAGTACTTC
CASSLGGDYNEQYF